The 31 T cell receptor beta chains below were found in one sample sequenced in a study of radiotherapy plus CTLA-4 blockade in lung cancer. TCRdb keeps only in-frame clones here, not all; method: immunoSEQ multiplex PCR. The data hold 27,000 or so clones, with over 70% observed a single time. The sample in question was peripheral blood, obtained from a patient treated with radiotherapy plus ipilimumab. These TCRs come from a human donor with non-small cell lung cancer that progressed on radiotherapy plus ipilimumab.

The chain recombines TRBV5-5 with TRBJ1-4, with 7 bases identical to TRBD1. The V gene's germline CDR1 is SGHKS and CDR2 YYEKEE (reference sequence). CDR3 length: 19 residues. The ends lost 0 bases at V and 7 bases at J; junction bases unmatched: 18. The CDR3 nucleotides are TGTGCCAGCAGCTTGGAGGGGGCTGTTCAGCGTCTATCGTTTGAAAAACTGTTTTTT. Encoded protein: CASSLEGAVQRLSFEKLFF.

The chain links TRBV15 to TRBJ2-6; D is ambiguous. The CDR3 length is 17 residues. V gave up 1 base and J gave up 0 bases, with 10 bases separating them. Germline-derived CDR1 and CDR2 are LNHNV and YYDKDF (reference sequence). CDR3 DNA sequence: TGTGCCACCAGCAGAGTCGGCAGCCACTCTGGGGCCAACGTCCTGACTTTC. This encodes CATSRVGSHSGANVLTF.

The count of this clone is one. The rearrangement joins TRBV28 to TRBJ2-7; 7 bases are shared with TRBD1. This CDR3 comprises 15 residues. Germline trimming cut 3 bases from V and 2 bases from J; bases unmatched to any gene: 7. The germline V gene has CDR1 MDHEN and CDR2 SYDVKM. The CDR3 coding sequence is TGTGCCAGCAGTTTTTCCGGGACAGAGACCTACGAGCAGTACTTC. Residues: CASSFSGTETYEQYF.

The chain has TRBV30 and TRBJ1-5; D is uncertain. V was trimmed by 0 bases and J by 3 bases, leaving 6 bases between them. This CDR3 has 13 residues. Germline values: CDR1 GTSNPN, CDR2 SVGIG (reference sequence). CDR3 amino acids: CAWSVRTNQPQHF. For the CDR3, the DNA is TGTGCCTGGAGTGTACGGACCAATCAGCCCCAGCATTTT.

The chain joins TRBV6-6 to TRBJ2-5, with D possibly being TRBD1 or TRBD2 (5 bases each). The CDR3 has 15 residues. CDR1 MNHNY and CDR2 SVGAGI come from the germline V gene (reference sequence). Trimming pared 0 bases from V and 2 bases from J, leaving 10 bases between. The CDR3 here is CASSYSNGGQETQYF. Here the CDR3 DNA reads TGTGCCAGCAGTTACTCGAATGGGGGACAAGAGACCCAGTACTTC.

This clone occurred a few times. This chain joins TRBV7-9 and TRBJ2-3, with a possible D match to TRBD2 (5 bases). The V gene's germline CDR1 is SEHNR and CDR2 FQNEAQ (reference sequence). Trimming pared 5 bases from V and 4 bases from J, leaving 10 bases between. The CDR3 runs to 13 residues. The CDR3 bases are TGTGCCAGCAGCCCTCGAGGGCCAGATACGCAGTATTTT. Translating gives CASSPRGPDTQYF.

The genes are TRBV7-6 and TRBJ2-7; 11 bases agree with TRBD1. From germline, CDR1 is SGHVS and CDR2 FNYEAQ. The CDR3 consists of 15 residues. V lost 5 bases to trimming and J lost 2 bases; unmatched junction nucleotides: 5. CDR3 residues: CASSPGQGGPYEQYF. In DNA form, the CDR3 reads TGTGCCAGCAGCCCGGGACAGGGGGGGCCCTACGAGCAGTACTTC.

The V gene is TRBV5-1, the J gene TRBJ1-4; TRBD1 agrees at 8 bases. J was trimmed by 7 bases and V by 4 bases; bases with no gene match: 6. Germline loops: CDR1 SGHRS, CDR2 YFSETQ. The CDR3 has 14 residues. CDR3 sequence reads: CASSPGGAGEKLFF. The CDR3 coding sequence is TGCGCCAGCAGCCCAGGGGGCGCGGGTGAAAAACTGTTTTTT.

The chain recombines TRBV29-1 with TRBJ2-2; D not certain. V was shortened by 7 bases and J by 6 bases, with 9 bases between the two germline ends. Looked up from germline, CDR1 is SQVTM and CDR2 is ANQGSEA. This CDR3 comprises 11 residues. The CDR3 coding sequence is TGCAGCGCTGGTCTGGCCGGGGAGCTGTTTTTT. This gives the protein CSAGLAGELFF.

This clone was observed once. The chain combines TRBV7-9 with TRBJ1-3; a possible D gene is TRBD1 (5 bases). Deletions cut 1 base from V and 4 bases from J, with 8 bases between. The CDR3 is 14 residues long. The V gene's germline CDR1 is SEHNR and CDR2 FQNEAQ (reference sequence). DNA of the CDR3: TGTGCCAGCAGCTTAGGAGGGGCAGGAAACACCATATATTTT. It is translated as CASSLGGAGNTIYF.

J is TRBJ2-7 and V is TRBV7-6; 7 bases are shared with TRBD1. The CDR3 is 16 amino acids. J lost 4 bases, V lost 4 bases, and 13 bases had no gene match. Germline CDR1 and CDR2: SGHVS and FNYEAQ. The CDR3 nucleotides are TGTGCCAGCAGCTACATTACGAGACAGGGAGTATACGAGCAGTACTTC. It translates to CASSYITRQGVYEQYF.

The CDR3 reads CASSPRAQETQYF. CDR3 bases: TGTGCCAGCAGCCCGAGGGCCCAAGAGACCCAGTACTTC. This sequence joins TRBV14 and TRBJ2-5; TRBD2 is a possible D gene (5 bases). Germline loops: CDR1 SGHDN, CDR2 FVKESK. The V and J ends lost 4 bases and 1 base respectively, with 7 bases between them. CDR3 length: 13 residues.

CDR3 in amino acids: CASSLMGQGTNEQFF. The CDR3 coding sequence is TGTGCCAGCAGCTTAATGGGACAGGGGACTAATGAGCAGTTCTTC. The chain carries TRBV7-2 and TRBJ2-1; 10 nucleotides agree with TRBD1. CDR1 and CDR2 (germline): SGHTA, FQGNSA. Germline trimming cut 2 bases from V and 7 bases from J; bases unmatched to any gene: 5. The CDR3 length is 15 residues.

The chain employs TRBV30 and TRBJ1-5, with D possibly TRBD1 on 6 matching bases. The CDR3 is 14 amino acids. Trimming took off 3 bases at V and 0 bases at J, with 9 bases between the two ends. CDR1 is GTSNPN, CDR2 SVGIG, per germline (reference sequence). The CDR3 region has the DNA TGTGCCTGGAGCGGACAGACTAGCAATCAGCCCCAGCATTTT. Its protein product is CAWSGQTSNQPQHF.

This clone is medium-sized by share. J is TRBJ2-5 and V is TRBV4-3; either TRBD1 or TRBD2 may fit D (6 bases each). Between the trimmed V and J ends, which lost 1 base and 5 bases, there was a span of 20 bases. In germline, CDR1 is LGHNA, CDR2 YSLEER. The CDR3 is 17 residues long. The CDR3: CASSQGNRGARGETQYF. The CDR3 DNA reads TGCGCCAGCAGCCAAGGAAATAGGGGGGCCCGGGGGGAGACCCAGTACTTC.

V usage is TRBV4-3 and J usage is TRBJ2-5; 9 positions match TRBD2. Germline CDR1 reads LGHNA; CDR2 reads YSLEER. The ends lost 3 bases at V and 4 bases at J; junction bases unmatched: 6. CDR3 length: 15 amino acids. The CDR3 loop is CASSQLAGESETQYF. Here the CDR3 DNA reads TGCGCCAGCAGCCAGTTAGCGGGGGAGTCAGAGACCCAGTACTTC.

The gene calls are TRBV4-3 and TRBJ2-3; D not resolved. The CDR3 runs 15 residues. Germline V CDR1 and CDR2: LGHNA, YSLEER. V gave up 0 bases and J gave up 9 bases, with 16 bases separating them. DNA for the CDR3: TGCGCCAGCAGCCAAGATACGGTAGACCGCCCCACGCAGTATTTT. This sequence encodes CASSQDTVDRPTQYF.

This clone was seen more than once but under ten times. The chain couples TRBV14 to TRBJ2-3; 8 nucleotides align to TRBD2. Germline values: CDR1 SGHDN, CDR2 FVKESK. V gave up 2 bases and J gave up 6 bases; unmatched junction bases: 7. The CDR3 totals 15 residues. The CDR3 loop reads CASSQLAGLVDTQYF. The CDR3 region has the DNA TGTGCCAGCAGCCAACTAGCGGGTTTAGTGGATACGCAGTATTTT. The complete variable domain, with remaining parts taken from reference TRBV14 and TRBJ2-3, reads EAGVTQFPSHSVIEKGQTVTLRCDPISGHDNLYWYRRVMGKEIKFLLHFVKESKQDESGMPNNRFLAERTGGTYSTLKVQPAELEDSGVYFCASSQLAGLVDTQYFGPGTRLTVL.

The rearrangement uses TRBV28 and TRBJ2-2; D is unclear. The germline gives CDR1 MDHEN, CDR2 SYDVKM. Trimming removed 7 bases at V and 3 bases at J, with 21 bases between. The CDR3 extends over 17 amino acids. CDR3 sequence reads: CASTLLAPLLDTGELFF. The CDR3 DNA is TGTGCCAGCACCCTACTTGCCCCCCTGCTCGACACCGGGGAGCTGTTTTTT.

The chain is built from TRBV19 and TRBJ1-4; D is uncertain. The ends were cut back, 1 base at V and 4 bases at J, with 10 bases in the middle. This CDR3 comprises 15 residues. Germline loops: CDR1 LNHDA, CDR2 SQIVND (reference sequence). In DNA form, the CDR3 reads TGTGCCAGTAGTATAGTGCAGAACGTTAATGAAAAACTGTTTTTT. It translates to CASSIVQNVNEKLFF.

This clone was recorded a few times. The genes are TRBV11-3 and TRBJ2-2; no definite D call. Per germline, CDR1 SGHNT and CDR2 YENEEA. The CDR3 runs to 14 residues. Trimming removed 3 bases at V and 1 base at J, with 6 bases between. CDR3: CASSFHLNTGELFF. As DNA, the CDR3 is TGTGCCAGCAGCTTCCACTTGAACACCGGGGAGCTGTTTTTT.

This clone showed up just a few times. V usage is TRBV9 and J usage is TRBJ2-1, with a weak D call TRBD2 (6 bases). Per germline, CDR1 SGDLS and CDR2 YYNGEE. This CDR3 contains 13 residues. V was shortened by 7 bases and J by 5 bases, with 13 bases between the two germline ends. CDR3 amino acids: CASSPGVHNEQFF. The CDR3 DNA reads TGTGCCAGCTCCCCGGGAGTCCACAATGAGCAGTTCTTC.

The rearrangement joins TRBV4-2 to TRBJ2-1; TRBD2 matches 10 bases. CDR3 length equals 16 residues. The ends lost 0 bases at V and 8 bases at J; junction bases unmatched: 7. Germline loops: CDR1 LGHNA, CDR2 YNFKEQ. The CDR3: CASSQEGAGGLYEQFF. The CDR3 DNA is TGTGCCAGCAGCCAAGAAGGAGCGGGGGGGCTCTATGAGCAGTTCTTC.

The gene calls are TRBV7-3 and TRBJ1-1; D ambiguous. Between the trimmed V and J ends, which lost 2 bases and 1 base, there was a span of 5 bases. From germline, CDR1 is SGHTA and CDR2 FQGTGA. CDR3 length equals 13 residues. The CDR3 coding sequence is TGTGCCAGCAGCTTAGAGGGGAACACTGAAGCTTTCTTT. This codes for CASSLEGNTEAFF.

This CDR3 is CASSLGRNVYGYTF. The CDR3 DNA reads as TGTGCCAGCAGCTTGGGCAGGAACGTCTATGGCTACACCTTC. The rearrangement joins TRBV7-2 to TRBJ1-2; D call uncertain. The CDR3 totals 14 residues. Germline V gene data show CDR1 as SGHTA and CDR2 as FQGNSA. The V end lost 3 bases, the J end lost 4 bases, and 12 bases lay between the germline ends.

The V gene is TRBV28, the J gene TRBJ2-7, with 7 nucleotides matching TRBD1. With V trimmed by 5 bases and J by 2 bases, 6 bases remained unmatched. This CDR3 contains 14 residues. Germline V gene sequence: CDR1 MDHEN, CDR2 SYDVKM. The CDR3 reads CASSPLGTAYEQYF. The CDR3 DNA follows: TGTGCCAGCAGTCCCCTGGGGACAGCCTACGAGCAGTACTTC.

The chain carries TRBV7-9 and TRBJ2-2; D gene unclear. The CDR3 is made up of 14 amino acids. Germline V CDR1 and CDR2: SEHNR, FQNEAQ (reference sequence). Trimming pared 3 bases from V and 1 base from J, leaving 6 bases between. CDR3 residues: CASSFIRNTGELFF. As DNA, the CDR3 is TGTGCCAGCAGCTTTATTCGGAACACCGGGGAGCTGTTTTTT. Together with reference TRBV7-9 and TRBJ2-2, the CDR3 gives the full variable domain: DTGVSQNPRHKITKRGQNVTFRCDPISEHNRLYWYRQTLGQGPEFLTYFQNEAQLEKSRLLSDRFSAERPKGSFSTLEIQRTEQGDSAMYLCASSFIRNTGELFFGEGSRLTVL.

This clone was detected a few times. The CDR3 sequence is CASSPRHAEEAFF. In nucleotides, the CDR3 is TGTGCCAGCAGCCCCAGACATGCGGAGGAAGCTTTCTTT. The J gene is TRBJ1-1, the V gene TRBV9; D uncertain. CDR3 length: 13 amino acids. With 4 bases removed from V and 8 bases from J, the gap between germline ends came to 15 bases. Germline V gene data show CDR1 as SGDLS and CDR2 as YYNGEE.

This clone was seen only once. The V call is TRBV6-5, the J call TRBJ1-2, with D perhaps matching TRBD1 (6 bases). From germline, CDR1 is MNHEY and CDR2 SVGAGI. This CDR3 is 13 amino acids long. V lost 0 bases, J lost 8 bases, and 10 bases lay in between. For the CDR3, the DNA is TGTGCCAGCAGTTACTCGGTCAGGGGAGGCTACACCTTC. Translated, it gives CASSYSVRGGYTF.

The chain employs TRBV5-6 and TRBJ1-1; D ambiguous. The CDR3 contains 15 residues. V lost 0 bases and J 5 bases, leaving 14 bases between the germline ends. From germline, CDR1 is SGHDT and CDR2 YYEEEE. As DNA, the CDR3 is TGTGCCAGCAGCTTGGATGTGGGTGATGGAACTGAAGCTTTCTTT. It translates to CASSLDVGDGTEAFF.

This clone was counted between two and nine times. The chain couples TRBV15 to TRBJ1-1; no reliable D call. The CDR3 totals 13 residues. V lost 5 bases and J lost 1, with 8 bases in between. Germline V gene lookup returns CDR1 LNHNV and CDR2 YYDKDF (reference sequence). CDR3 amino acids: CATSPTPNTEAFF. As DNA, the CDR3 is TGTGCCACCAGCCCCACACCGAACACTGAAGCTTTCTTT.